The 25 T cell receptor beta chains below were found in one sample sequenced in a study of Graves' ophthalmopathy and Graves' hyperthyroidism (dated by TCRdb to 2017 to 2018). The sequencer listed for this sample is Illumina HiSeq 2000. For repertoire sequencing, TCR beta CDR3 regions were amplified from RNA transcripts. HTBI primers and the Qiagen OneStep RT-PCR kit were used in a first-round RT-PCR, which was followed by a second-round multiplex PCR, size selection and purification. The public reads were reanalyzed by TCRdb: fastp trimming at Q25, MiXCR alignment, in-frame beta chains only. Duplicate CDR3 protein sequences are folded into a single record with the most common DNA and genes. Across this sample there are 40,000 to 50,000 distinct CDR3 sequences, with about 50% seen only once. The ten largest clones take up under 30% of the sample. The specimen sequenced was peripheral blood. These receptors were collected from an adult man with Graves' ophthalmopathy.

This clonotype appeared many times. DNA of the CDR3: TGTGCCAGTAGTATACCCATACTCGACAGGGGGTTTTCCTACGAGCAGTACTTC. This codes for CASSIPILDRGFSYEQYF. This chain uses TRBV19 with TRBJ2-7; TRBD1 aligns across 9 bases. The CDR3 extends over 18 amino acids. Trimming took 2 bases from V and 1 from J; bases not matched to a gene: 12. Per the germline V gene, CDR1 is LNHDA and CDR2 is SQIVND (reference sequence).

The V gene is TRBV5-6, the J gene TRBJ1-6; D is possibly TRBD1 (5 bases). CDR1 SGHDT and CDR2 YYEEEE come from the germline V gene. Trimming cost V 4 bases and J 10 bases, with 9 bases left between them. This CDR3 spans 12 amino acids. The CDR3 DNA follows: TGTGCCAGCAGCGCCAGGGACTCACCCCTCCACTTT. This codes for CASSARDSPLHF.

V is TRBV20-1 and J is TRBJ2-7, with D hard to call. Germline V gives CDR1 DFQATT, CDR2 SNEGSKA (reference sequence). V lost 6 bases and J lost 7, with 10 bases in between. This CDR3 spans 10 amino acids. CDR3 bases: TGCAGTGCCCGAAACGGGGAGCAGTACTTC. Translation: CSARNGEQYF.

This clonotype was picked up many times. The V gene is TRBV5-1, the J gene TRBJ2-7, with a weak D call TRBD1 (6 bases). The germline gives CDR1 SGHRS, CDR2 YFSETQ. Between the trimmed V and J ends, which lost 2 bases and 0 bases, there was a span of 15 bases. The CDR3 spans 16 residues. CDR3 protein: CASSLNAGTSSYEQYF. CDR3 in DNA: TGCGCCAGCAGCTTAAACGCCGGGACAAGCTCCTACGAGCAGTACTTC. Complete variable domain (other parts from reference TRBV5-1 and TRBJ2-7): KAGVTQTPRYLIKTRGQQVTLSCSPISGHRSVSWYQQTPGQGLQFLFEYFSETQRNKGNFPGRFSGRQFSNSRSEMNVSTLELGDSALYLCASSLNAGTSSYEQYFGPGTRLTVT.

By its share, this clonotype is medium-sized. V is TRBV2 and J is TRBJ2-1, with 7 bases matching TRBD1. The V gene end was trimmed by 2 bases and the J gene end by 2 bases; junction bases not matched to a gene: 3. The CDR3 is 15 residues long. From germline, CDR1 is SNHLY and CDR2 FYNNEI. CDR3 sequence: CASSESTGPYNEQFF. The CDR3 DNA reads TGTGCCAGCAGTGAATCGACAGGGCCCTACAATGAGCAGTTCTTC.

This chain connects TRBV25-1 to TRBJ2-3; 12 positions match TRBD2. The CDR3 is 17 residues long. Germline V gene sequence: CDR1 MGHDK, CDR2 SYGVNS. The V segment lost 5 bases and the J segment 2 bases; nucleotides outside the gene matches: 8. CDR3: CASSRLAGGGSTDTQYF. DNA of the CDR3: TGTGCCAGCAGTCGGCTAGCGGGAGGGGGGTCCACAGATACGCAGTATTTT. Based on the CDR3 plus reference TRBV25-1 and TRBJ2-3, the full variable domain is EADIYQTPRYLVIGTGKKITLECSQTMGHDKMYWYQQDPGMELHLIHYSYGVNSTEKGDLSSESTVSRIRTEHFPLTLESARPSHTSQYLCASSRLAGGGSTDTQYFGPGTRLTVL.

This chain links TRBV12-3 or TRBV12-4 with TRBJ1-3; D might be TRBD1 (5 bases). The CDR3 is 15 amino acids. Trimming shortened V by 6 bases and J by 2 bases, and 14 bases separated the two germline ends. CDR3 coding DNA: TGTGCCAGCAGGCACCCAGGGTTCACTGGAAACACCATATATTTT. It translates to CASRHPGFTGNTIYF.

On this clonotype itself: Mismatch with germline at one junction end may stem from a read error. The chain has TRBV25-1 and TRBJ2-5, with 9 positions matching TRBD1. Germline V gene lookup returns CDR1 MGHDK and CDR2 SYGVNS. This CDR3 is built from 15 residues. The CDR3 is CASRVGQGREETQCF. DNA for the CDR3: TGTGCCAGCAGAGTGGGACAGGGAAGAGAAGAGACCCAGTGCTTC.

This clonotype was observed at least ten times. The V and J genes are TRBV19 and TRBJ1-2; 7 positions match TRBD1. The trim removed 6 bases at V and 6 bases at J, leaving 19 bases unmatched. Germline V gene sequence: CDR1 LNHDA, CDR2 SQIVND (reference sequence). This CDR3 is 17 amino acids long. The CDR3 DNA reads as TGTGCCAGTAGCCACCACGATCTTCGACAGGGCGAAGATGGCTACACCTTC. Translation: CASSHHDLRQGEDGYTF.

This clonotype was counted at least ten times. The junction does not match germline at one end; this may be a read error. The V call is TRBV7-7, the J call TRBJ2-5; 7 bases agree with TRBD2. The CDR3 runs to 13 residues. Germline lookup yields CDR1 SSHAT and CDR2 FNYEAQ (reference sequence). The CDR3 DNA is TGTGCTAGCAGCTCCGGACTAGAAGAGACCCAGTACTTC. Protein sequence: CASSSGLEETQYF.

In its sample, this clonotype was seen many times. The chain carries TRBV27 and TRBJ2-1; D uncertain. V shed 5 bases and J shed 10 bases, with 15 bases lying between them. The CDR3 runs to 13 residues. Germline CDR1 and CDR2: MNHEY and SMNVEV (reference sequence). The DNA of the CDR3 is TGTGCCAGCAGTCATGCATCGGAAGGCGAGCAGTTCTTC. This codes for CASSHASEGEQFF.

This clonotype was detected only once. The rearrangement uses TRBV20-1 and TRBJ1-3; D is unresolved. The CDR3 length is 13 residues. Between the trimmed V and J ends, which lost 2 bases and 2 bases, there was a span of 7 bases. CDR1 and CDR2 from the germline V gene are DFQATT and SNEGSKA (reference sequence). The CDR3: CSARSHPGNTIYF. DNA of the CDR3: TGCAGTGCTAGAAGCCATCCTGGAAACACCATATATTTT.

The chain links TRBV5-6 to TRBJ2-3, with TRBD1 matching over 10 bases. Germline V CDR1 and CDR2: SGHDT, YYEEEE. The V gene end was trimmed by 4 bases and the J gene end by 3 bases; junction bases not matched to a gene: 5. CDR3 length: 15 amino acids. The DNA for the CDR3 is TGTGCCAGCAGCCTAACGGGACAGGGGACAGATACGCAGTATTTT. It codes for CASSLTGQGTDTQYF.

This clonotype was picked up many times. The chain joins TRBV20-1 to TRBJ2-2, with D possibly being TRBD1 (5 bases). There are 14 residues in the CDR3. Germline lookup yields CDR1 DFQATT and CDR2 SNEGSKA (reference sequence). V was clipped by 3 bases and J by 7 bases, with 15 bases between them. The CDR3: CSARNPKGVGELFF. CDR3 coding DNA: TGCAGTGCTAGGAACCCGAAAGGGGTCGGGGAGCTGTTTTTT.

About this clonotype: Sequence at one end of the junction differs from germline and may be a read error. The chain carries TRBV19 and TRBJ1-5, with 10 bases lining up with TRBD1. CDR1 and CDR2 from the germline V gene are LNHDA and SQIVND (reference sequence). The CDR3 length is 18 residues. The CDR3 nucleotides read TGTGCCAGTAATATAATTGGGACAGGGGAAACGAGCAATCAGCCCCAGCATTTT. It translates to CASNIIGTGETSNQPQHF. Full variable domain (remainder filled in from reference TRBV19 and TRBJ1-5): DGGITQSPKYLFRKEGQNVTLSCEQNLNHDAMYWYRQDPGQGLRLIYYSQIVNDFQKGDIAEGYSVSREKKESFPLTVTSAQKNPTAFYLCASNIIGTGETSNQPQHFGDGTRLSIL.

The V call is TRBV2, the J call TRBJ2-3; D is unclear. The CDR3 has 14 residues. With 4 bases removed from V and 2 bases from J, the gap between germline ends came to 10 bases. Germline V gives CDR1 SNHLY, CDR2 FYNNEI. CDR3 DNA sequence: TGTGCCAGCAGTGTTCGTGGCCCCACAGATACGCAGTATTTT. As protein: CASSVRGPTDTQYF.

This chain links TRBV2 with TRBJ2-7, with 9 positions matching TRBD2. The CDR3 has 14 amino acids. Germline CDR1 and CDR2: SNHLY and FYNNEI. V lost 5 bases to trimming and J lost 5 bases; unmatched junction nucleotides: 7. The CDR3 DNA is TGTGCCAGCAGTCCTCGTAGCGGGAGCAACGAGCAGTACTTC. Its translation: CASSPRSGSNEQYF.

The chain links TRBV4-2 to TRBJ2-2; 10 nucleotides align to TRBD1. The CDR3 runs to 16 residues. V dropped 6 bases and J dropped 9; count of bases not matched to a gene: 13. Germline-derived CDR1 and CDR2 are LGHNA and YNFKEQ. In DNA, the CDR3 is TGTGCCAGCAGTACGAGACAGGGGGCTGTCACAAGGGAGCTGTTTTTT. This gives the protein CASSTRQGAVTRELFF.

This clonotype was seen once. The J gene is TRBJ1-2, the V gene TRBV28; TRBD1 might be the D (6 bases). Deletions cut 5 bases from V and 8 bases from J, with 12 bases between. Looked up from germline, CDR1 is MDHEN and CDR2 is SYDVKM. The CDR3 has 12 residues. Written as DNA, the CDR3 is TGTGCCAGCAGTCAAATCCAGGGGGGCTACACCTTC. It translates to CASSQIQGGYTF.

The chain's CDR3 is CASSPEGALRGVTQYF. CDR3 coding DNA: TGTGCCAGCTCACCCGAAGGGGCCCTTCGGGGGGTGACCCAGTACTTC. This chain links TRBV18 with TRBJ2-5, with 7 bases that match TRBD2. CDR3 length: 16 amino acids. The germline V gene encodes CDR1 KGHSH and CDR2 LQKENI. Trimming cost V 3 bases and J 7 bases; bases outside gene matches: 14.

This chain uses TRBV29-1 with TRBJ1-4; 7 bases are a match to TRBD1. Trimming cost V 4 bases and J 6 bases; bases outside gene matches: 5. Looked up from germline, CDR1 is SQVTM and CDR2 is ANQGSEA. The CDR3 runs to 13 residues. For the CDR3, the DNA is TGCAGCGTTGCCCAGGGGGGGGATGAAAAACTGTTTTTT. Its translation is CSVAQGGDEKLFF.

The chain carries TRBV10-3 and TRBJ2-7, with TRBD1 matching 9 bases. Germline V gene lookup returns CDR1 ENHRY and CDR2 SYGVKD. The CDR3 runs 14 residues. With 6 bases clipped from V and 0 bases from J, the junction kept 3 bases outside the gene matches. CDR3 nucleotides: TGTGCCATCAGCGGGACAGGGATCTCCTACGAGCAGTACTTC. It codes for CAISGTGISYEQYF.

CDR3 residues: CASSPGLPGTGELFF. The CDR3 DNA reads TGTGCCAGCAGCCCTGGACTCCCTGGGACCGGGGAGCTGTTTTTT. This chain joins TRBV14 and TRBJ2-2; a possible D gene is TRBD2 (5 bases). This CDR3 comprises 15 residues. Germline-derived CDR1 and CDR2 are SGHDN and FVKESK. The V end lost 4 bases, the J end lost 5 bases, and 14 bases lay between the germline ends. The full variable domain, completed using reference TRBV14 and TRBJ2-2, is EAGVTQFPSHSVIEKGQTVTLRCDPISGHDNLYWYRRVMGKEIKFLLHFVKESKQDESGMPNNRFLAERTGGTYSTLKVQPAELEDSGVYFCASSPGLPGTGELFFGEGSRLTVL.

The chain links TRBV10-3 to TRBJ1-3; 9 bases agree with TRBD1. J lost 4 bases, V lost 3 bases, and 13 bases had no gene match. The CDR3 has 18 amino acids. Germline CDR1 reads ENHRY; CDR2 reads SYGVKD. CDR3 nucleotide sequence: TGTGCCATCAGTGAAAGGGGAAATACAGGGGGCAAGGGAAACACCATATATTTT. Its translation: CAISERGNTGGKGNTIYF.

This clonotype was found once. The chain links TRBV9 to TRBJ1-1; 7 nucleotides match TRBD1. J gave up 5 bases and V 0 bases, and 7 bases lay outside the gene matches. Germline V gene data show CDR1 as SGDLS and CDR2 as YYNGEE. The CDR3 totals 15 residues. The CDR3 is CASSVATGEGTEAFF. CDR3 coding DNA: TGTGCCAGCAGCGTAGCTACAGGGGAAGGGACTGAAGCTTTCTTT.